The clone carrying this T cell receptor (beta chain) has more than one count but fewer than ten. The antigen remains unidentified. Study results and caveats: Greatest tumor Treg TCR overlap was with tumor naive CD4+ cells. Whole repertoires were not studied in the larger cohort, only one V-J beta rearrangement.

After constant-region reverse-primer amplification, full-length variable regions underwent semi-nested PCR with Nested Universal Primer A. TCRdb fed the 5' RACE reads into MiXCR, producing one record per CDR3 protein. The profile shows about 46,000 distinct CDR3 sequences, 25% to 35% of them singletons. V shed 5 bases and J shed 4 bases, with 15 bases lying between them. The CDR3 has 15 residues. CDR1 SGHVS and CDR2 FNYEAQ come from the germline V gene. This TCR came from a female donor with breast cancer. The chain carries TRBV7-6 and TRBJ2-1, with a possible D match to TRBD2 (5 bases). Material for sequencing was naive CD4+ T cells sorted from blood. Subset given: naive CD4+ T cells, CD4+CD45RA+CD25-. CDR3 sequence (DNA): TGTGCCAGCAGCCCTAACAGCGGTTCGTACAATGAGCAGTTCTTC. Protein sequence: CASSPNSGSYNEQFF.